This T cell receptor beta chain originates from a study of blood T cell repertoires in COVID-19. Study-level background: PBMCs, B-cell-depleted T cells, or T cells provided the cDNA or gDNA that made up the material.

As originally analysed: Cell counts per sample came from amplifying reference gene primers. Repertoires were generated with immunoSEQ multiplex PCR, while TCRdb's copy carries only in-frame clones and drops some. The V and J calls and clone size are taken from that table; D and trimming were inferred from the DNA. The sample holds about 260,000 clones, about 84% seen once. Cohorts were assigned according to the clinical history that participants reported. What the recovered Cohort 3 donors had was two negative PCRs, clearance, or symptom resolution. Trimming cost V 0 bases and J 2 bases, with 11 bases left between them. Germline CDR1 and CDR2: KGHSH and LQKENI. The CDR3 length is 15 residues.

V gene TRBV18 combines with J gene TRBJ2-7; TRBD1 might be the D (6 bases). Material for sequencing was PBMCs or T cells enriched from blood (not recorded which). The sequence came from a woman between 50 and 59 years old who had recovered from COVID-19. The CDR3 region is CASSPPWQGTYEQYF. The CDR3 DNA is TGTGCCAGCTCACCACCGTGGCAGGGGACCTACGAGCAGTACTTC.